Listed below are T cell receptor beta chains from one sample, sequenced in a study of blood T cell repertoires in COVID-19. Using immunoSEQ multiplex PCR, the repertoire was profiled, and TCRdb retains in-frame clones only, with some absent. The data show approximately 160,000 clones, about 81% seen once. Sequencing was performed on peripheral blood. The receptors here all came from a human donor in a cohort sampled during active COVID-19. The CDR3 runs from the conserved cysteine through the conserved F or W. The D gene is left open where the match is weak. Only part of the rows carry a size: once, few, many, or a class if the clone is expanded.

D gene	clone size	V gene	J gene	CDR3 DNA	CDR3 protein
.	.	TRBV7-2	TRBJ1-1	TGTGCCAGCAGCTTCAGGGGAAACACTGAAGCTTTCTTT	CASSFRGNTEAFF
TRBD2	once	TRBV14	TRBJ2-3	TGTGCCAGCAGCCAAAAGACTAGCGGGAACCGAGATACGCAGTATTTT	CASSQKTSGNRDTQYF
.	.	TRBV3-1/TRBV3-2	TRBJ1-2	TGTGCCAGCAGCTCCAAGATCGCGGGGTATGGCTACACCTTC	CASSSKIAGYGYTF
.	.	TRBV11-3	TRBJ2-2	TGTGCCAGCAGCTTAGATGAGGTCGGGGAGCTGTTTTTT	CASSLDEVGELFF
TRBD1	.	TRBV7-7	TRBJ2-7	TGTGCCAGCAGCCCAGGGACAGGGAGTCCCTACGAGCAGTACTTC	CASSPGTGSPYEQYF
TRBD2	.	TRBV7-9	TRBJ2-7	TGTGCCAGCACCCTCGGGACTATCAACGAGCAGTACTTC	CASTLGTINEQYF
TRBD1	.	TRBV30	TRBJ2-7	TGTGCCTGGAGATCCGACAGGGGATCCGAGCAGTACTTC	CAWRSDRGSEQYF
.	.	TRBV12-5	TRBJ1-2	TGTGCTAGTGGTTTGGTACCGCGCGGTGGCTACACCTTC	CASGLVPRGGYTF
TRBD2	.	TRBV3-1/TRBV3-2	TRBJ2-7	TGTGCCAGCAGCCAGCAGAGGACTAGCGATTACGAGCAGTACTTC	CASSQQRTSDYEQYF
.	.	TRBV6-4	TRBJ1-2	TGTGCCAGCAGTGACTCGTCGGGGGGCTACACCTTC	CASSDSSGGYTF
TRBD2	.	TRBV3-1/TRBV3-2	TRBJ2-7	TGTGCCAGCAGCCAGGTCGGCGGGGGGGGTACCTACGAGCAGTACTTC	CASSQVGGGGTYEQYF
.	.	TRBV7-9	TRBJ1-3	TGTGCCAGCAGCTTAGGAAGGGGTGGAAACACCATATATTTT	CASSLGRGGNTIYF
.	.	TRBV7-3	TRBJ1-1	TGTGCCAGCAGTGGCGGGGGGCCCACTGAAGCTTTCTTT	CASSGGGPTEAFF
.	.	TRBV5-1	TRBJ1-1	TGCGCCAGCAGCTTGGGGGATGAGGGTGAAGCTTTCTTT	CASSLGDEGEAFF
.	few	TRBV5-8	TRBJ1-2	TGTGCCAGCAGCTTGGCCGACTCAGTTTATGGCTACACCTTC	CASSLADSVYGYTF
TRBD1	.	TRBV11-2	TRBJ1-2	TGTGCCAGCAGCTTAGGGGACAGCCCAAACTATGGCTACACCTTC	CASSLGDSPNYGYTF
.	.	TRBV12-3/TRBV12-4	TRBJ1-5	TGTGCCAGCAGCCCCGGAGGTGGGCCCCAGCATTTT	CASSPGGGPQHF
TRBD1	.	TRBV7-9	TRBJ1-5	TGTGCCAGCAGCCCCCGACAGGGGGCGAATCAGCCCCAGCATTTT	CASSPRQGANQPQHF
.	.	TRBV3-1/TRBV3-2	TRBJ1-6	TGTGCCAGCAGCCAGACCGGGAATTCACCCCTCCACTTT	CASSQTGNSPLHF